A selection of T cell receptor beta chains follows, all from one sample in a study of T cells in Graves' hyperthyroidism and ophthalmopathy. A single record per CDR3 protein comes from TCRdb applying MiXCR to the multiplex PCR reads. The sample lists roughly 96,000 distinct CDR3 sequences; 51% were seen once. Sequences were obtained from blood. The origin of the receptors is a woman in her thirties or forties with Graves' hyperthyroidism. CDR3s include the opening cysteine and the closing phenylalanine or tryptophan. The order of the fields is V gene, clone size, J gene, D gene, CDR3 protein, CDR3 DNA. The D gene is left open where the match is weak. Clone size is shown for a subset of rows, as once, few, many or a class of expanded clone.

V gene: TRBV2
clone size: .
J gene: TRBJ2-2
D gene: .
CDR3 protein: CASTPWSGRGRTGELFF
CDR3 DNA: TGTGCCAGCACTCCTTGGTCAGGGAGGGGGCGCACCGGGGAGCTGTTTTTT

V gene: TRBV24-1
clone size: many
J gene: TRBJ2-5
D gene: TRBD1
CDR3 protein: CATSDRDRGTETQYF
CDR3 DNA: TGTGCCACCAGTGACCGCGACAGGGGGACGGAGACCCAGTACTTC

V gene: TRBV20-1
clone size: many
J gene: TRBJ2-5
D gene: TRBD1
CDR3 protein: CSAGWDRLGETQYF
CDR3 DNA: TGCAGTGCAGGATGGGACAGGCTGGGGGAGACCCAGTACTTC

V gene: TRBV20-1
clone size: many
J gene: TRBJ2-5
D gene: .
CDR3 protein: CSARDWQGEETQYF
CDR3 DNA: TGCAGTGCTAGAGATTGGCAAGGGGAAGAGACCCAGTACTTC

V gene: TRBV20-1
clone size: .
J gene: TRBJ2-7
D gene: TRBD2
CDR3 protein: CSVIAGPSPYEQCF
CDR3 DNA: TGCAGTGTCATAGCGGGGCCTAGCCCCTACGAGCAGTGCTTC

V gene: TRBV7-9
clone size: .
J gene: TRBJ2-2
D gene: TRBD2
CDR3 protein: CASSQERSASGPFGTGELFF
CDR3 DNA: TGCGCCAGCAGCCAAGAAAGATCAGCTAGCGGTCCCTTTGGGACCGGGGAGCTGTTTTTT

V gene: TRBV15
clone size: .
J gene: TRBJ2-2
D gene: .
CDR3 protein: CATSGGEGELFF
CDR3 DNA: TGTGCCACCAGCGGCGGGGAGGGGGAGCTGTTTTTT

V gene: TRBV7-2
clone size: .
J gene: TRBJ2-7
D gene: TRBD1
CDR3 protein: CASSTPGQGAYEQYF
CDR3 DNA: TGTGCCAGCAGCACCCCGGGACAGGGGGCCTACGAGCAGTACTTC

V gene: TRBV6-5
clone size: .
J gene: TRBJ2-3
D gene: TRBD2
CDR3 protein: CASSYSFWAGVADTQYF
CDR3 DNA: TGTGCCAGCAGTTACTCGTTTTGGGCGGGAGTCGCAGATACGCAGTATTTT

V gene: TRBV30
clone size: few
J gene: TRBJ1-1
D gene: .
CDR3 protein: CAWRDDSEAFF
CDR3 DNA: TGTGCCTGGAGAGACGACAGTGAAGCTTTCTTT

V gene: TRBV12-3/TRBV12-4
clone size: many
J gene: TRBJ1-2
D gene: .
CDR3 protein: CASSLRGVVEGYTF
CDR3 DNA: TGTGCCAGCAGTTTGAGGGGGGTTGTTGAAGGCTACACCTTC